The 27 T cell receptor beta chains below come from one sample, sequenced in a study of shared clonotypes between healthy human individuals. This table comes from immunoSEQ multiplex PCR, and its TCRdb copy is limited to in-frame clones, with some not included. The sample lists 1.5 million to 1.9 million clones, nearly 99% seen once, with 0.45% in the top ten. The sequenced material came from naive CD4+ T cells sorted from blood. Subset given: CD45RA+ positively selected. The receptors derive from a man aged 30-40 years in good health.

The V and J genes are TRBV19 and TRBJ1-2, with D possibly TRBD1 on 6 matching bases. From germline, CDR1 is LNHDA and CDR2 SQIVND (reference sequence). The V end was cut by 3 bases, the J end by 8 bases, with 13 bases between. This CDR3 has 13 amino acids. CDR3 loop: CASSMAGDRGYTF. CDR3 sequence (DNA): TGTGCCAGTAGTATGGCAGGGGACCGCGGCTACACCTTC.

The sample holds one count of this clone. Other DNA sequences in the same sample also yield this CDR3. The chain carries TRBV7-9 and TRBJ1-5, with D unresolved. V lost 1 base and J 4 bases, leaving 11 bases between the germline ends. Germline assignment: CDR1 SEHNR and CDR2 FQNEAQ (reference sequence). The CDR3 is 15 amino acids. The CDR3 coding sequence is TGTGCCAGCAGCTTAGGGGATACCTCAAATCAGCCCCAGCATTTT. This sequence encodes CASSLGDTSNQPQHF.

The rearrangement uses TRBV19 and TRBJ2-1; 7 bases agree with TRBD2. Germline assignment: CDR1 LNHDA and CDR2 SQIVND (reference sequence). Germline trimming cut 4 bases from V and 8 bases from J; bases unmatched to any gene: 2. The CDR3 has 12 residues. The CDR3 DNA sequence: TGTGCCAGTAGTACCCGGGGGGATGAGCAGTTCTTC. Its protein is CASSTRGDEQFF.

CDR3 DNA sequence: TGTGCCAGCAGCGTAGCCGGGTCCGACGAGCAGTACTTC. Its translation: CASSVAGSDEQYF. V and J are TRBV9 and TRBJ2-7, with D hard to call. This CDR3 has 13 residues. V was cut by 0 bases and J by 5 bases, with 9 bases left in between. Germline CDR1 reads SGDLS; CDR2 reads YYNGEE.

The chain couples TRBV9 to TRBJ2-7, with 9 bases aligning to TRBD1. Germline assignment: CDR1 SGDLS and CDR2 YYNGEE. The CDR3 runs 14 residues. V shed 6 bases, J shed 3 bases, and the junction held 7 bases outside the gene matches. CDR3 sequence: CASTRTGVNYEQYF. CDR3 nucleotides: TGTGCCAGCACCCGGACAGGGGTAAACTACGAGCAGTACTTC.

J is TRBJ2-7 and V is TRBV9, with D tentatively TRBD1 (5 bases). Trimming removed 4 bases at V and 3 bases at J, with 26 bases between. Germline CDR1 SGDLS, CDR2 YYNGEE. The CDR3 spans 18 residues. The CDR3 region is CASSIDRTREALYYEQYF. Written as DNA, the CDR3 is TGTGCCAGCAGCATAGATAGGACACGAGAGGCGCTTTACTACGAGCAGTACTTC.

The chain joins TRBV5-4 to TRBJ2-4, with TRBD2 matching over 10 bases. Germline V gene sequence: CDR1 SGHNT, CDR2 YYREEE (reference sequence). The CDR3 is 17 amino acids. Losses at the gene ends were 4 bases for V and 6 bases for J; bases not matched to a gene: 13. The CDR3 reads CASSHKSGTSEPNIQYF. DNA for the CDR3: TGTGCCAGCAGCCATAAATCCGGGACTAGCGAACCAAACATTCAGTACTTC.

The chain has TRBV11-2 and TRBJ2-3; 13 bases align to TRBD2. The CDR3 totals 18 residues. With V trimmed by 1 base and J by 2 bases, 6 bases remained unmatched. The germline gives CDR1 SGHAT, CDR2 FQNNGV. Here the CDR3 reads CASSLVPGLAGITDTQYF. CDR3 coding DNA: TGTGCCAGCAGCTTAGTTCCGGGACTAGCGGGAATCACAGATACGCAGTATTTT.

The chain has TRBV19 and TRBJ2-1, with D possibly TRBD2 on 6 matching bases. Trimming removed 3 bases at V and 0 bases at J, with 12 bases between. Germline CDR1 reads LNHDA; CDR2 reads SQIVND (reference sequence). The CDR3 sequence is 16 residues long. CDR3 loop: CASSIRAGSSYNEQFF. The CDR3 region has the DNA TGTGCCAGTAGTATCCGCGCGGGGAGCTCCTACAATGAGCAGTTCTTC.

This sequence joins TRBV11-3 and TRBJ2-1; 8 positions match TRBD2. The trim removed 3 bases at V and 8 bases at J, leaving 6 bases unmatched. CDR3 length: 14 residues. The V gene's germline CDR1 is SGHNT and CDR2 YENEEA. The CDR3 loop reads CASSFGTRTDEQFF. CDR3 nucleotides: TGTGCCAGCAGCTTCGGGACTAGAACGGATGAGCAGTTCTTC. The whole variable domain, remainder taken from reference TRBV11-3 and TRBJ2-1, is EAGVVQSPRYKIIEKKQPVAFWCNPISGHNTLYWYLQNLGQGPELLIRYENEEAVDDSQLPKDRFSAERLKGVDSTLKIQPAELGDSAVYLCASSFGTRTDEQFFGPGTRLTVL.

This chain connects TRBV5-6 to TRBJ2-3; 7 bases are a match to TRBD2. J was trimmed by 3 bases and V by 5 bases; bases with no gene match: 6. The CDR3 consists of 14 residues. Germline V gene data show CDR1 as SGHDT and CDR2 as YYEEEE. CDR3 residues: CASSGTTQTDTQYF. Here the CDR3 DNA reads TGTGCCAGCAGTGGGACTACTCAAACAGATACGCAGTATTTT.

CDR3 amino acids: CASSLDSPSYEQYF. The DNA for the CDR3 is TGTGCCAGCAGCTTAGACTCTCCATCCTACGAGCAGTACTTC. J is TRBJ2-7 and V is TRBV11-2; no reliable D call. The CDR3 is made up of 14 amino acids. Germline-derived CDR1 and CDR2 are SGHAT and FQNNGV. V was shortened by 0 bases and J by 1 base, with 7 bases between the two germline ends.

The chain recombines TRBV15 with TRBJ2-1; D may be TRBD1 (6 bases). From germline, CDR1 is LNHNV and CDR2 YYDKDF (reference sequence). The CDR3 runs 17 residues. With 3 bases removed from V and 1 base from J, the gap between germline ends came to 16 bases. CDR3 DNA sequence: TGTGCCACCAGCAGGCACCAGGGGCCATTATCCTACAATGAGCAGTTCTTC. It encodes CATSRHQGPLSYNEQFF.

CDR3 coding DNA: TGTGCCAGCAGCCCGGGGATCACGCCCAATGAGCAGTTCTTC. The encoded protein is CASSPGITPNEQFF. The V and J genes are TRBV7-8 and TRBJ2-1; the D gene is possibly TRBD2 (5 bases). The CDR3 extends over 14 amino acids. V lost 5 bases, J lost 6 bases, and 14 bases lay in between. Germline-derived CDR1 and CDR2 are SGHVS and FQNEAQ.

The V gene is TRBV18, the J gene TRBJ1-5; possible D gene TRBD1, 5 bases. CDR1 is KGHSH and CDR2 is LQKENI in the germline V gene. The CDR3 has 16 amino acids. V lost 2 bases to trimming and J lost 2 bases, with 13 bases between them. The CDR3 region is CASSPGIGRGNQPQHF. Here the CDR3 DNA reads TGTGCCAGCTCACCAGGAATCGGCAGGGGCAATCAGCCCCAGCATTTT.

CDR3 nucleotides: TGTGCCACGATGGCAGACTCCTACGAGCAGTACTTC. It translates to CATMADSYEQYF. The chain is built from TRBV28 and TRBJ2-7, with unresolved D. The germline V gene has CDR1 MDHEN and CDR2 SYDVKM. Between the trimmed V and J ends, which lost 10 bases and 0 bases, there was a span of 10 bases. The CDR3 loop spans 12 amino acids.

V is TRBV5-1 and J is TRBJ2-3, with 10 bases that match TRBD1. J lost 1 base, V lost 6 bases, and 14 bases had no gene match. Looked up from germline, CDR1 is SGHRS and CDR2 is YFSETQ. This CDR3 contains 18 residues. In nucleotides, the CDR3 is TGCGCCAGCACCTTCGGTCTGGGACAGGGGTTCGGCACAGATACGCAGTATTTT. Amino acid sequence: CASTFGLGQGFGTDTQYF.

This clone occurred a few times. The J gene is TRBJ1-1, the V gene TRBV6-5; D not resolved. Germline values: CDR1 MNHEY, CDR2 SVGAGI. This CDR3 has 15 amino acids. With 2 bases removed from V and 7 bases from J, the gap between germline ends came to 17 bases. The DNA for the CDR3 is TGTGCCAGCAGTTACCGGACCCTTGGGCAGAATGAAGCTTTCTTT. Encoded protein: CASSYRTLGQNEAFF.

This CDR3 reads CASSKLAGIDYEQYF. The CDR3 DNA sequence: TGTGCCAGCAGCAAACTAGCGGGAATCGACTACGAGCAGTACTTC. This rearrangement joins TRBV5-4 to TRBJ2-7; 10 nucleotides agree with TRBD2. CDR3 length: 15 residues. The J segment lost 3 bases and the V segment lost 4 bases, leaving 7 bases of the junction unmatched. Germline V gives CDR1 SGHNT, CDR2 YYREEE (reference sequence).

The chain is built from TRBV2 and TRBJ1-1; no firm D call. The CDR3 consists of 13 residues. The germline V gene has CDR1 SNHLY and CDR2 FYNNEI. Trimming took off 10 bases at V and 6 bases at J, with 18 bases between the two ends. In nucleotides, the CDR3 is TGTGCCACCTCCCGTAGGGTCGGCGCTGAAGCTTTCTTT. It is translated as CATSRRVGAEAFF.

This clone was recorded only once. The V call is TRBV15, the J call TRBJ2-2, with a tentative D call TRBD2 (6 bases). In germline, CDR1 is LNHNV, CDR2 YYDKDF (reference sequence). The CDR3 totals 16 residues. The V and J ends lost 0 bases and 15 bases respectively, with 23 bases between them. For the CDR3, the DNA is TGTGCCACCAGCAGAGACCTCGCGACTAGTAGCCGTCAGGTGTTTTTT. Amino acids: CATSRDLATSSRQVFF.

The chain has TRBV6-6 and TRBJ2-7; D is possibly TRBD1 (5 bases). CDR3 length: 13 amino acids. Germline assignment: CDR1 MNHNY and CDR2 SVGAGI (reference sequence). Deletions cut 6 bases from V and 6 bases from J, with 15 bases between. CDR3 DNA: TGTGCCAGCAGGGACACGGCTTCGGCCGAGCAGTACTTC. It codes for CASRDTASAEQYF.

The CDR3 protein is CASSLGDPVNEQFF. The CDR3 nucleotides are TGTGCCAGCAGCTTGGGGGATCCCGTCAATGAGCAGTTCTTC. The chain joins TRBV11-2 to TRBJ2-1, with D perhaps TRBD1 or TRBD2 (5 bases each). The length of the CDR3 is 14 residues. Trimming stripped 3 bases from V and 6 bases from J, with 12 bases between. From germline, CDR1 is SGHAT and CDR2 FQNNGV. The full variable domain, rest sourced from reference TRBV11-2 and TRBJ2-1, is EAGVAQSPRYKIIEKRQSVAFWCNPISGHATLYWYQQILGQGPKLLIQFQNNGVVDDSQLPKDRFSAERLKGVDSTLKIQPAKLEDSAVYLCASSLGDPVNEQFFGPGTRLTVL.

This chain links TRBV5-5 with TRBJ2-7, with a tentative D call TRBD1 (6 bases). Trimming took 4 bases from V and 0 from J, leaving 11 bases between them. This CDR3 contains 14 residues. CDR1 is SGHKS and CDR2 is YYEKEE in the germline V gene (reference sequence). The CDR3 sequence: CASSVSGDSYEQYF. CDR3 bases: TGTGCCAGCAGCGTATCAGGGGACTCCTACGAGCAGTACTTC.

Only one count was recorded for this clone. This sample includes further DNA sequences coding for the same CDR3. The V and J genes are TRBV7-2 and TRBJ1-3; TRBD1 matches at 10 bases. This CDR3 has 15 residues. The germline gives CDR1 SGHTA, CDR2 FQGNSA. Losses at the gene ends were 3 bases for V and 4 bases for J; bases not matched to a gene: 3. The CDR3 nucleotides read TGTGCCAGCAGCTTGGGGACAGGGGTCGGAAACACCATATATTTT. Encoded protein: CASSLGTGVGNTIYF.

The CDR3 reads CASSPKMTSSLQYF. The CDR3 coding sequence is TGTGCCAGCAGCCCGAAGATGACTAGCTCCTTGCAGTACTTC. The gene calls are TRBV14 and TRBJ2-7; the match to TRBD2 covers 7 bases. After removal of 4 bases from V and 9 bases from J, the junction contained 12 bases not matched to a gene. The CDR3 length is 14 residues. Looked up from germline, CDR1 is SGHDN and CDR2 is FVKESK.

This chain joins TRBV19 and TRBJ2-7; D may match TRBD1 or TRBD2 (5 bases each). The CDR3 consists of 15 residues. With 3 bases removed from V and 3 bases from J, the gap between germline ends came to 15 bases. Germline V gene sequence: CDR1 LNHDA, CDR2 SQIVND (reference sequence). CDR3 nucleotides: TGTGCCAGTAGTATGAGGGGCGTCGCCAACTACGAGCAGTACTTC. Translated: CASSMRGVANYEQYF.